The entry below describes one T cell receptor (beta chain). The antigen this receptor binds is unknown. Base qualities are not at hand, and no much larger clone is one base apart. The trial excluded patients who had a history of autoimmune disease or were on systemic immunosuppression. Peripheral blood for TCR sequencing was collected from all dose cohorts at baseline, on cycle 4 day 1, and on cycle 7 day 1. Samples were obtained from an open-label, multicenter, first-in-human phase I dose-escalation trial of ivuxolimab. The trial enrolled adults with locally advanced or metastatic head and neck squamous cell, hepatocellular, melanoma or renal cell carcinoma. Before TCR sequencing, CD4+ and CD8+ T cells were separately sorted from peripheral blood. The data originate from a study of OX40 agonist ivuxolimab in advanced cancers. The study in broad terms: Ivuxolimab was a fully human IgG2 agonistic monoclonal antibody targeting the costimulatory receptor OX40 (CD134). A male proportion of around 81% and a mean age of 60 years, ranging from roughly 23 to 79, were recorded for the dose-escalation cohort. Partial responses occurred in three dose-escalation patients, of whom one had hepatocellular carcinoma and two had cutaneous melanoma. Of the roughly 50 dose-escalation patients, hepatocellular carcinoma was present in about 20, melanoma in roughly 15, renal cell carcinoma in 9 and head and neck cancer in 9. Intravenous ivuxolimab was administered to patients every 2 weeks at six dose levels: 0.01, 0.1, 0.3, 1.5, 3 and 10 mg/kg. The point of sequencing TCRbeta in the periphery was to test whether ivuxolimab changed TCR sequence diversity and drove clonal T-cell expansion. Prior anti-PD-1, anti-PD-L1 or anti-CTLA-4 therapy was permitted, and checkpoint inhibitors had been received by around 40% of dose-escalation patients. The paper describes the monotherapy dose-escalation part (N = 52 patients) of the phase I trial of ivuxolimab. What the work shows at the level of the full study, not this receptor alone: Clonal expansion of both CD4+ and CD8+ blood T cells was observed from baseline to week 6 at doses 0.1 to 3.0 mg/kg. Partial responders in the 0.1-3.0 mg/kg groups had among the lowest normalized peripheral clonal expansion, especially among CD8+ T cells. Which antigens the clonally expanded peripheral T cells were specific for was not determined. On average, CD8+ T cells showed more expanded clones than CD4+ T cells after ivuxolimab. Low levels of normalized T-cell clonal expansion were also seen in some patients who did not respond.

Genomic DNA was isolated from the sorted cells so that the TCRbeta CDR3 region could be sequenced. The immunoSEQ Assay was used for sequencing of TCRbeta CDR3 regions. Drawn from immuneACCESS, this table holds only the in-frame rearrangements with V and J called that TCRdb kept. Clones are partly lost; checked studies trace under half to an unresolved V gene and leave the rest unexplained. This sample is represented by around 53,000 clones; about 85% of them were singletons. About a fifth of the sample goes to the ten largest clones. For this chain, trimming is 6 bases at the V end and 4 bases at the J end, and the number of junction bases without a gene match is 10. The CDR3 runs 15 amino acids, cysteine and phenylalanine included. CDR3 DNA is the only sequence kept; it has 45 bases, read in frame from the first base. According to the germline V gene, CDR1 reads MDHEN and CDR2 reads SYDVKM.

The sample here was CD4+ or CD8+ T cells sorted from blood, taken in a trial of the OX40 agonist ivuxolimab. The receptor was derived from an adult with an advanced solid tumor such as melanoma, head and neck, liver or kidney cancer. The rearranged chain carries TRBV28 and TRBJ2-5; 8 of the junction bases match TRBD1. The base sequence is TGTGCCAGCAGGGGCCGAGGGACAGGACTAGAGACCCAGTACTTC. Its product reads: CASRGRGTGLETQYF.